The 14 T cell receptor beta chains below all came from one sample that was sequenced in a study of shared clonotypes between healthy human individuals. Repertoires were generated with immunoSEQ multiplex PCR, while TCRdb's copy carries only in-frame clones and drops some. The table records under 150,000 clones, about 67% of them present only once. Sequencing was carried out using memory CD8+ T cells sorted from blood. Subset: CD45RO+ cells pooled with CCR7-negative TemRA cells. The receptors here all came from a woman aged 25 to 45 in good health.

The chain is built from TRBV27 and TRBJ2-7; 12 nucleotides line up with TRBD2. Germline V gene lookup returns CDR1 MNHEY and CDR2 SMNVEV (reference sequence). The CDR3 extends over 16 amino acids. The ends lost 6 bases at V and 6 bases at J; junction bases unmatched: 12. The CDR3 here is CASSYGPSGRAFEQYF. The CDR3, as DNA: TGTGCCAGCAGCTATGGGCCTAGCGGGAGGGCCTTCGAGCAGTACTTC.

The sample holds a few counts of this clone. The chain employs TRBV19 and TRBJ1-2; 9 nucleotides align to TRBD1. The V gene's germline CDR1 is LNHDA and CDR2 SQIVND (reference sequence). Trimming removed 4 bases from V and 4 bases from J; junction bases left unmatched: 4. CDR3 length: 14 amino acids. CDR3 sequence: CASSTGQGIYGYTF. The CDR3 coding sequence is TGTGCCAGTAGTACGGGACAGGGAATCTATGGCTACACCTTC.

J is TRBJ2-7 and V is TRBV6-1; D remains ambiguous. The CDR3 runs 14 residues. The V end lost 1 base, the J end lost 4 bases, and 11 bases lay between the germline ends. Looked up from germline, CDR1 is MNHNS and CDR2 is SASEGT. The CDR3 DNA follows: TGTGCCAGCAGTGAAGGACCGATTAAATACGAGCAGTACTTC. This sequence encodes CASSEGPIKYEQYF.

This clone was detected a few times. For the CDR3, the DNA is TGTGCCAGCAGTGAATCTGGCGGGAGGTTCGACGAGCAGTACTTC. This gives the protein CASSESGGRFDEQYF. This chain links TRBV25-1 with TRBJ2-5; 8 bases align to TRBD2. The J call may be incorrect, as the DNA end agrees better with TRBJ2-7. Germline CDR1 reads MGHDK; CDR2 reads SYGVNS. The CDR3 has 15 amino acids.

This clone was recorded once. The same CDR3 arises from other DNA sequences in this sample as well. The chain links TRBV7-9 to TRBJ2-7, with D tentatively TRBD1 (6 bases). The CDR3 sequence is 14 residues long. The V and J ends lost 6 bases and 2 bases respectively, with 14 bases between them. Per the germline V gene, CDR1 is SEHNR and CDR2 is FQNEAQ (reference sequence). The CDR3: CASSHRDNTYEQYF. The CDR3 coding sequence is TGTGCCAGCAGTCACCGGGACAACACCTACGAGCAGTACTTC.

This chain connects TRBV9 to TRBJ2-1; 9 positions agree with TRBD2. Germline V gives CDR1 SGDLS, CDR2 YYNGEE. Unmatched junction bases numbered 8, after V lost 1 base and J lost 6 bases. There are 16 residues in the CDR3. CDR3 region: CASSVTRTSEVNEQFF. CDR3 sequence (DNA): TGTGCCAGCAGCGTAACTCGGACTAGCGAAGTCAATGAGCAGTTCTTC.

This clone has ten or more counts. This chain connects TRBV29-1 to TRBJ2-7, with D possibly matching TRBD1 (5 bases). The germline V gene has CDR1 SQVTM and CDR2 ANQGSEA. Trimming removed 4 bases from V and 5 bases from J, with 15 bases in between. The CDR3 is made up of 13 amino acids. For the CDR3, the DNA is TGCAGCGTTGTCCAGGGTGATCGGAACGAGCAGTACTTC. It is translated as CSVVQGDRNEQYF.

This clone occurred many times. This chain links TRBV5-6 with TRBJ2-7; D might be TRBD2 (6 bases). Germline V CDR1 and CDR2: SGHDT, YYEEEE. The CDR3 length is 15 residues. V was shortened by 1 base and J by 5 bases, with 16 bases between the two germline ends. CDR3 sequence (DNA): TGTGCCAGCAGCTTGTTTCTTTTGGAGGGCGACGAGCAGTACTTC. As protein: CASSLFLLEGDEQYF.

The CDR3 loop reads CAWAATLNTEAFF. For the CDR3, the DNA is TGTGCCTGGGCTGCAACACTGAACACTGAAGCTTTCTTT. The J gene is TRBJ1-1, the V gene TRBV30, with D hard to call. CDR1 GTSNPN and CDR2 SVGIG come from the germline V gene (reference sequence). V shed 5 bases and J shed 0 bases, with 10 bases lying between them. The CDR3 runs 13 residues.

This clone was counted many times. The V and J genes are TRBV6-1 and TRBJ2-6; no clear D gene. This CDR3 has 14 residues. From germline, CDR1 is MNHNS and CDR2 SASEGT. V lost 5 bases and J lost 0, with 5 bases in between. The CDR3, as DNA: TGTGCCAGCAGTAAGGTCTCTGGGGCCAACGTCCTGACTTTC. The encoded protein is CASSKVSGANVLTF.

This clone was seen a few times. The chain employs TRBV7-6 and TRBJ2-7; the D gene is possibly TRBD2 (5 bases). V was trimmed by 5 bases and J by 0 bases, leaving 14 bases between them. Germline CDR1 is SGHVS and CDR2 is FNYEAQ. CDR3 size: 15 residues. The CDR3 DNA reads TGTGCCAGCAGCCAAACTACGGACTCCTCCTACGAGCAGTACTTC. Encoded protein: CASSQTTDSSYEQYF.

The genes are TRBV27 and TRBJ2-1; D unclear. The CDR3 runs 13 residues. Germline CDR1 reads MNHEY; CDR2 reads SMNVEV (reference sequence). The germline V and J ends were trimmed by 5 bases and 6 bases, with 11 bases remaining between them. CDR3 sequence: CASSPETPNEQFF. The CDR3 nucleotides read TGTGCCAGCAGTCCCGAGACACCCAATGAGCAGTTCTTC.

In this sample, this clone turned up once. This chain links TRBV19 with TRBJ2-7; a weak D match, TRBD1 (5 bases). The V end lost 3 bases, the J end lost 3 bases, and 9 bases lay between the germline ends. Germline assignment: CDR1 LNHDA and CDR2 SQIVND (reference sequence). The CDR3 covers 13 residues. CDR3 DNA: TGTGCCAGTAGTATGGGGCAGGGCTACGAGCAGTACTTC. This translates into CASSMGQGYEQYF.

Turning to this clone: Other nucleotide sequences in the sample specify the same CDR3. V usage is TRBV9 and J usage is TRBJ2-7; D may be TRBD1 (6 bases). The germline V gene encodes CDR1 SGDLS and CDR2 YYNGEE. This CDR3 has 14 residues. Trimming shortened V by 0 bases and J by 4 bases, and 11 bases separated the two germline ends. This CDR3 is CASSVAWGTYEQYF. CDR3 nucleotide sequence: TGTGCCAGCAGCGTAGCTTGGGGGACATACGAGCAGTACTTC.